These T cell receptor beta chains were read from a single sample in a study of T cell changes during pregnancy in multiple sclerosis. The repertoire was sequenced with immunoSEQ multiplex PCR; TCRdb's copy has only in-frame clones and lacks some. Among tens of thousands of clones, 85% to 95% were seen once, and the ten largest hold 0.37%. Here the sequenced sample was CD4+ T cells from peripheral blood mononuclear cells, taken in the second trimester of pregnancy. Source of these receptors: a female donor in good health, enrolled as a control in a pregnancy study. Each CDR3 is given with its conserved first and last residue. A D gene is named only where the DNA matches it firmly. Clone size appears in some rows only: once, few, many, or a class for an expanded clone.

d_gene | j_gene | abundance | v_gene | CDR3aa | CDR3nt
TRBD1 | TRBJ1-2 | few | TRBV19 | CASSTVGTGRSYYGYTF | TGTGCCAGTAGTACAGTCGGGACAGGAAGAAGTTACTATGGCTACACCTTC
. | TRBJ2-5 | . | TRBV9 | CASTRWSQGETQYF | TGTGCCAGCACTCGGTGGTCCCAGGGGGAGACCCAGTACTTC
TRBD1 | TRBJ2-7 | . | TRBV5-8 | CASSLVGTGTYEQYF | TGTGCCAGCAGCTTGGTGGGGACAGGGACCTACGAGCAGTACTTC
TRBD2 | TRBJ2-1 | . | TRBV9 | CASSVTSGDSYNEQFF | TGTGCCAGCAGCGTGACTAGCGGGGACTCCTACAATGAGCAGTTCTTC
TRBD1 | TRBJ2-2 | once | TRBV10-3 | CAISEGTGNTGELFF | TGTGCCATCAGTGAGGGGACAGGGAACACCGGGGAGCTGTTTTTT
. | TRBJ2-1 | . | TRBV7-2 | CASSLVGGEQFF | TGTGCCAGCAGCTTAGTCGGCGGGGAGCAGTTCTTC
. | TRBJ2-7 | . | TRBV7-8 | CASSLQDTYEQYF | TGTGCCAGCAGCTTACAGGATACTTACGAGCAGTACTTC
TRBD2 | TRBJ2-5 | . | TRBV19 | CASSMVPGGETQYF | TGTGCCAGTAGTATGGTTCCGGGGGGGGAGACCCAGTACTTC
TRBD1 | TRBJ2-7 | . | TRBV6-6 | CSTRDSKTYEQYF | TGTTCTACCCGGGACAGTAAAACCTACGAGCAGTACTTC
TRBD1 | TRBJ2-7 | once | TRBV6-6 | CASSSTGGHEQYF | TGTGCCAGCAGTTCGACAGGGGGGCACGAGCAGTACTTC
TRBD2 | TRBJ2-2 | once | TRBV6-1 | CASSARTRGTGELFF | TGTGCCAGCAGTGCGAGGACTAGAGGAACCGGGGAGCTGTTTTTT
TRBD1 | TRBJ1-4 | . | TRBV5-4 | CASSLADKTGDEKLFF | TGTGCCAGCAGCTTGGCGGATAAGACAGGGGATGAAAAACTGTTTTTT
TRBD1 | TRBJ1-1 | . | TRBV5-1 | CASSLGQPLDTEAFF | TGCGCCAGCAGCCTGGGACAGCCCCTAGACACTGAAGCTTTCTTT
TRBD1 | TRBJ2-7 | . | TRBV6-1 | CASTMDRGGEQYF | TGTGCCAGCACGATGGACAGGGGGGGCGAGCAGTACTTC